These T cell receptor beta chains were read from a single sample in a study of preoperative IRX-2 immunotherapy in early breast cancer. Some clones are missing from TCRdb's copy, which holds only in-frame ones; the method was immunoSEQ multiplex PCR. The table shows tens of thousands of clones, with 80% to 90% occurring only once. This material consisted of lymph node tissue, taken after IRX-2 immunotherapy. Source of these receptors: a human donor with breast cancer. Each CDR3 is given with its conserved first and last residue. A D gene is named only where the DNA matches it firmly. Not all rows give a size; the values are once, few, many and, for expanded clones, a class.

TRBJ1-4 | TRBV6-8 | - | TRBD1 | TGTGCCAGCAGGTACAGGGGGCGCAATGAAAAACTGTTTTTT | CASRYRGRNEKLFF
TRBJ2-5 | TRBV11-3 | - | - | TGTGCCAGCAGTTCCCTTTTTGGTGGTGTAGGGCAAGAGACCCAGTACTTC | CASSSLFGGVGQETQYF
TRBJ2-3 | TRBV6-8 | - | TRBD2 | TGTGCCAGCAGCATCGCGTGGGGTAGCGGGGGCACAGATACGCAGTATTTT | CASSIAWGSGGTDTQYF
TRBJ1-2 | TRBV4-1 | - | - | TGCGCCAGTAGCCAAGGATCTCGAGGGTACCGGCCGAGGGGCTACACCTTC | CASSQGSRGYRPRGYTF
TRBJ2-2 | TRBV15 | - | - | TGTGCCACCAGTACCTACGGGGCCGCGAACACCGGGGAGCTGTTTTTT | CATSTYGAANTGELFF
TRBJ1-2 | TRBV11-3 | - | - | TGTGCCAGCGCCCCAGCCCGGGACTCCGACTTGAGGGGCTACACCTTC | CASAPARDSDLRGYTF
TRBJ1-2 | TRBV30 | - | - | TGTGCCTGGGGCAGAAGACAGGCCTTAGCTTCGGGCTACACCTTC | CAWGRRQALASGYTF
TRBJ1-4 | TRBV28 | - | TRBD1 | TGTGCCAGCCACGGGACAGGGAAAGACTTGGAAAAACTGTTTTTT | CASHGTGKDLEKLFF
TRBJ2-2 | TRBV11-3 | once | TRBD1 | TGTGCCAGCAGCCGGGGACAGGCGCCGAACACCGGGGAGCTGTTTTTT | CASSRGQAPNTGELFF
TRBJ1-4 | TRBV7-5 | - | - | TGTGCCAGCAGCGGACAGGGACCCGTGGGTGAAAAACTGTTTTTT | CASSGQGPVGEKLFF
TRBJ1-3 | TRBV11-3 | - | - | TGTGCCAGCAGTGCCGGGTCTGGGTCTGGAAACACCATATATTTT | CASSAGSGSGNTIYF
TRBJ1-2 | TRBV5-1 | - | TRBD1 | TGCGCCAGCAGCCAGACAGGGGGCAACTATGGCTACACCTTC | CASSQTGGNYGYTF